This is a list of T cell receptor beta chains from one sample in a study of T-cell memory formation after mild COVID-19. TCRdb re-called the 5' RACE reads with MiXCR, one entry per CDR3 protein. The data contain about 470,000 distinct CDR3 sequences, 20% to 25% of them seen just once; the ten biggest clones take up around 12%. Material: PBMCs or a T cell subset sorted from them (not recorded which). The source of these receptors is an adult woman who had mild COVID-19 (a few samples of this study predate the infection). Cell type and time point are not known. The CDR3 runs from the conserved cysteine through the conserved F or W. Each record gives: clone size, J gene, V gene, D gene, CDR3 DNA, CDR3 protein. D genes are given only for firm matches. The size field is filled for only some rows; it gives once, few, many or a size class.

few,TRBJ2-3,TRBV3-1,TRBD2,TGTGCCAGCACCTTGCGGGGGGGCCCCCCAGATACGCAGTATTTT,CASTLRGGPPDTQYF
-,TRBJ1-2,TRBV5-5,TRBD1,TGTGCCAGCAGCTTGGACAGGGGACTCTATGGCTACACCTTC,CASSLDRGLYGYTF
-,TRBJ1-6,TRBV7-2,-,TGTGCCAGCAGCCAACATGGACGGAGCAATTCACCCCTCCACTTT,CASSQHGRSNSPLHF
few,TRBJ1-3,TRBV12-3/TRBV12-4,TRBD1,TGTGCCAGCAGTCCTAGACAGGGCTCTGGAAACACCATATATTTT,CASSPRQGSGNTIYF
few,TRBJ2-7,TRBV11-2,-,TGTGCCAGCAGCCACCCCGCGGGACCCTACGAGCAGTACTTC,CASSHPAGPYEQYF
few,TRBJ2-1,TRBV20-1,TRBD2,TGCAGTGCCTACTTACTAGCGGGAGCATACAATGAGCAGTTCTTC,CSAYLLAGAYNEQFF
-,TRBJ2-2,TRBV5-4,TRBD2,TGTGCCAGCAGCTCCGTTCCGGGGGGCACCGGGGAGCTGTTTTTT,CASSSVPGGTGELFF
-,TRBJ2-2,TRBV5-1,-,TGCGCCAGCAGCCCATCAGCGACAGCGGCCGGGGAGCTGTTTTTT,CASSPSATAAGELFF
few,TRBJ2-3,TRBV30,-,TGTGCCTGGAGTGTTCTAAGTGGGCTGGATACGCAGTATTTT,CAWSVLSGLDTQYF
few,TRBJ1-5,TRBV9,TRBD1,TGTGCCAGCAGCCAGGGGGACGATCAGCCCCAGCATTTT,CASSQGDDQPQHF
-,TRBJ2-1,TRBV27,TRBD1,TGTGCCAGCAGTTCTATGACACAGGGGTTCGCCTACAATGAGCAGTTCTTC,CASSSMTQGFAYNEQFF
-,TRBJ2-1,TRBV10-2,TRBD2,TGCGCCAGCAGGTGGCTAGCGGGAGACTCCGCCGCCTACAATGAGCAGTTCTTC,CASRWLAGDSAAYNEQFF
few,TRBJ2-7,TRBV20-1,-,TGCAGTGCCCAAGCGTTGGCGGGAAATACCTACGAGCAGTACTTC,CSAQALAGNTYEQYF
-,TRBJ2-7,TRBV12-3/TRBV12-4,TRBD2,TGTGCCAGCAGCTTAGCGGGCTCCGGCGAGCAGTACTTC,CASSLAGSGEQYF
few,TRBJ2-5,TRBV5-1,TRBD2,TGCGCCAGCAGCTTGGGGCTAGCGGCACTCCAAGAGACCCAGTACTTC,CASSLGLAALQETQYF
few,TRBJ2-6,TRBV6-2/TRBV6-3,TRBD2,TGTGCCAGCAGTCCCGGGAGGGCCGCGGGATACTCTGGGGCCAACGTCCTGACTTTC,CASSPGRAAGYSGANVLTF
many,TRBJ2-1,TRBV20-1,-,TGCAGTGCTCCTAGCTCTTCCTCCTACAATGAGCAGTTCTTC,CSAPSSSSYNEQFF
few,TRBJ2-5,TRBV24-1,TRBD2,TGTGCCACCAGTGATCCTAGCGGGAGGCAAGAGACCCAGTACTTC,CATSDPSGRQETQYF
few,TRBJ2-4,TRBV28,TRBD1,TGTGCCAGCAAACCTCGACAGGGATTAGCCAAAAACATTCAGTACTTC,CASKPRQGLAKNIQYF
few,TRBJ1-1,TRBV7-9,-,TGTGCCAGCAGCTTAGTTCAGGAGAACACTGAAGCTTTCTTT,CASSLVQENTEAFF
few,TRBJ2-5,TRBV14,TRBD2,TGTGCCAGCAGCCAAGGGACTAGCGGGGCCCAAGAGACCCAGTACTTC,CASSQGTSGAQETQYF
few,TRBJ1-2,TRBV5-1,TRBD1,TGCGCCAGCAGCTTGGGGGACAGGAGTTCTAACTATGGCTACACCTTC,CASSLGDRSSNYGYTF
many,TRBJ2-5,TRBV5-1,-,TGCGCCAGCAGCCGAGTGAGGGAGACCCAGTACTTC,CASSRVRETQYF
-,TRBJ2-4,TRBV6-2/TRBV6-3,-,TGTGCCAGCAGTTACCTTTCGTATTTTCTAGCCAAAAACATTCAGTACTTC,CASSYLSYFLAKNIQYF
few,TRBJ2-1,TRBV20-1,-,TGCAGTGCTAGAGTGAGCGGCAGCTCCTACAATGAGCAGTTCTTC,CSARVSGSSYNEQFF
-,TRBJ2-1,TRBV12-5,-,TGTGCTAGTGGTTTGGGGCCGTACAATGAGCAGTTCTTC,CASGLGPYNEQFF
-,TRBJ2-1,TRBV3-1,TRBD2,TGTGCCAGCAGCCATGGACTAGCAGGGCAGTTCTTC,CASSHGLAGQFF
many,TRBJ1-1,TRBV4-2,TRBD1,TGTGCCAGCAGCCAACCGGACAGGGGTTTCACTGAAGCTTTCTTT,CASSQPDRGFTEAFF
few,TRBJ2-1,TRBV20-1,-,TGCAGTGCTAGAGTCACGGGACCGGTCTTTTTTGAGCAGTTCTTC,CSARVTGPVFFEQFF
many,TRBJ2-7,TRBV29-1,TRBD2,TGCAGCGTTGGCCCGGGGGGAGGTTTTCTCTACGAGCAGTACTTC,CSVGPGGGFLYEQYF
-,TRBJ2-1,TRBV18,-,TGTGCCAGCTCACCTTGGGACGGAGGTGAGCAGTTCTTC,CASSPWDGGEQFF
-,TRBJ2-2,TRBV14,-,TGTGCCAGCAGCCGAACTGGCGGGGAGCTGTTTTTT,CASSRTGGELFF
-,TRBJ2-5,TRBV7-9,TRBD1,TGTGCCAGCAGCTTTGGGGACAGGGAAGAGACCCAGTACTTC,CASSFGDREETQYF
-,TRBJ2-1,TRBV15,-,TGTGCCACCCAAGGACAGACACACAATGAGCAGTTCTTC,CATQGQTHNEQFF
-,TRBJ1-2,TRBV7-8,-,TGTGCCAGCAGCGCCGACCGGGGCGAATTATATGGCTACACCTTC,CASSADRGELYGYTF
-,TRBJ2-3,TRBV20-1,-,TGCAGTGCTAGTATTGACGTCGGAACTACAGATACGCAGTATTTT,CSASIDVGTTDTQYF
few,TRBJ2-5,TRBV3-1,TRBD1,TGTGCCAGCAGCCCCAATCAGGGGGCCCGGGAGACCCAGTACTTC,CASSPNQGARETQYF
few,TRBJ1-1,TRBV11-1,-,TGTGCCAGCAGCCGACAGGTCTCTGAAGCTTTCTTT,CASSRQVSEAFF
-,TRBJ2-1,TRBV7-3,TRBD2,TGTGCCAGCAGCTTCGGTTTGTATAGCGGGAGGCGGAATGAGCAGTTCTTC,CASSFGLYSGRRNEQFF
few,TRBJ1-5,TRBV20-1,-,TGCAGTGCTAGAGAGCATTTGCGGGAGCCCCAGCATTTT,CSAREHLREPQHF
many,TRBJ2-5,TRBV7-6,-,TGTGCCAGCAGCTTAGAAGGGTCGGGGACCCAGTACTTC,CASSLEGSGTQYF
-,TRBJ1-1,TRBV12-3/TRBV12-4,TRBD1,TGTGCCAGCAGCAAGGGACAGAAGAACACTGAAGCTTTCTTT,CASSKGQKNTEAFF
-,TRBJ1-2,TRBV29-1,-,TGCAGCGCATTGACAGGTCTTGGGGCTAACTATGGCTACACCTTC,CSALTGLGANYGYTF